This T cell receptor (beta chain) was obtained from a study of OX40 agonist ivuxolimab in advanced cancers. Study background: Partial responses were recorded for three patients, including one with hepatocellular carcinoma and two with cutaneous melanoma.

Enrollment shut out patients with autoimmune disease history or systemic immunosuppression. The CDR3 spans 12 residues. Germline CDR1 SGHTA, CDR2 FQGNSA. Trimming left V 7 bases short and J 8 bases short, with 11 bases between. This clone has a single count. The target antigen is unknown. The assay was immunoSEQ multiplex PCR, and TCRdb's table has in-frame clones only and misses some. The sample carries 44,000 or so clones, more than 70% recorded once. The study, taken as a whole, reports: Researchers did not establish what antigens the expanded peripheral T cells target. Among the nonresponders, some also had low normalized T-cell clonal expansion.

Sequencing was performed on CD4+ or CD8+ T cells sorted from blood, taken in a trial of the OX40 agonist ivuxolimab. The source is an adult with an advanced solid tumor such as melanoma, head and neck, liver or kidney cancer. The chain recombines TRBV7-2 with TRBJ1-4, with D maybe TRBD1 (6 bases). Here the CDR3 DNA reads TGTGCCAGCACCCGGGACATGGAAAAACTGTTTTTT. It yields the protein CASTRDMEKLFF.